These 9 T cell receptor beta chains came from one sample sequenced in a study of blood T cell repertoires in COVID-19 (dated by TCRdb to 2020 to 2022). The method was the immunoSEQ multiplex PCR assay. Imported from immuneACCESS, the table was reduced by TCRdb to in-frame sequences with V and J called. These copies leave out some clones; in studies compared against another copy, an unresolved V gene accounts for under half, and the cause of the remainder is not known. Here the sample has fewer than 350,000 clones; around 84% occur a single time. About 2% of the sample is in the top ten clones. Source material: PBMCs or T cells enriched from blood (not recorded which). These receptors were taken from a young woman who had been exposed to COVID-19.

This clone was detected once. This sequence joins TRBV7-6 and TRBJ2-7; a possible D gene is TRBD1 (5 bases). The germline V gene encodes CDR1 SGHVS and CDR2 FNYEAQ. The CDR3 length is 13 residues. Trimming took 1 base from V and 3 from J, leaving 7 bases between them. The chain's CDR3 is CASSLGQIYEQYF. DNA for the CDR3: TGTGCCAGCAGCTTAGGACAGATCTACGAGCAGTACTTC. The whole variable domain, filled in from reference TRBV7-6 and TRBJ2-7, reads GAGVSQSPRYKVTKRGQDVALRCDPISGHVSLYWYRQALGQGPEFLTYFNYEAQQDKSGLPNDRFSAERPEGSISTLTIQRTEQRDSAMYRCASSLGQIYEQYFGPGTRLTVT.

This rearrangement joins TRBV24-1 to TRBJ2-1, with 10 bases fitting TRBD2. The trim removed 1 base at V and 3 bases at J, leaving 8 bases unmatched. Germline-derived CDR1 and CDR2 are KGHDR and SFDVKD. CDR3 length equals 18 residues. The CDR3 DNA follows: TGTGCCACCAGTGATTTTTTCAGACTAGCGGGCAGCTACAATGAGCAGTTCTTC. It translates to CATSDFFRLAGSYNEQFF.

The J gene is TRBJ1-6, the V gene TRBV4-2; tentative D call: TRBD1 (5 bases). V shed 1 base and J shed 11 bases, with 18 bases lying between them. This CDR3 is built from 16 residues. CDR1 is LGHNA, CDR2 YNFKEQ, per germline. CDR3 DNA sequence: TGTGCCAGCAGCCAAGGAGCGGGGCCTTCTGGGGCACCCCTCCACTTT. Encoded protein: CASSQGAGPSGAPLHF.

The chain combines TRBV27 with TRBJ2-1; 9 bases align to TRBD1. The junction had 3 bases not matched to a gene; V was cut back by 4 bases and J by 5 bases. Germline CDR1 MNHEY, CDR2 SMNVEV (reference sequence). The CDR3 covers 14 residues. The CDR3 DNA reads TGTGCCAGCAGTTCTTGGACAGGGGACAATGAGCAGTTCTTC. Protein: CASSSWTGDNEQFF.

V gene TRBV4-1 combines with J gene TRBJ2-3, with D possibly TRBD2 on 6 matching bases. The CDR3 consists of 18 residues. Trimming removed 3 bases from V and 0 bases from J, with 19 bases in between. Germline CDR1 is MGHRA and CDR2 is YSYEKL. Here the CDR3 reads CASSHYSRGTSSTDTQYF. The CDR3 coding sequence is TGCGCCAGCAGCCATTACAGTCGTGGGACTTCTAGCACAGATACGCAGTATTTT.

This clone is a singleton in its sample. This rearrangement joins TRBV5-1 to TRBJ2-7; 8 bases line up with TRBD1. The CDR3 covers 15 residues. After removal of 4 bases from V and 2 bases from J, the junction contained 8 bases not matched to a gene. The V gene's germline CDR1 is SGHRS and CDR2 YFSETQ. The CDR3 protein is CASSRATGAPYEQYF. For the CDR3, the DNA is TGCGCCAGCAGCCGGGCGACAGGGGCCCCCTACGAGCAGTACTTC.

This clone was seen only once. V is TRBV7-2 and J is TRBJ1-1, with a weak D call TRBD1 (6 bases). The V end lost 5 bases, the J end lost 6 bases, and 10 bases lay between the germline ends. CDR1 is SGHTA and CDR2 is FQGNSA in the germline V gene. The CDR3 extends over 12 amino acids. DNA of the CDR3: TGTGCCAGCAGCCAACAGGGTCCTGAAGCTTTCTTT. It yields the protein CASSQQGPEAFF.

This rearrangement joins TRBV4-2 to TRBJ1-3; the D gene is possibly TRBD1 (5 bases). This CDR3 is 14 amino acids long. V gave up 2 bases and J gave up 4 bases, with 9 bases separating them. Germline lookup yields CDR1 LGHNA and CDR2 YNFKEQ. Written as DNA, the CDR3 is TGTGCCAGCAGCCAACGGGGGACGGGAAACACCATATATTTT. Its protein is CASSQRGTGNTIYF.

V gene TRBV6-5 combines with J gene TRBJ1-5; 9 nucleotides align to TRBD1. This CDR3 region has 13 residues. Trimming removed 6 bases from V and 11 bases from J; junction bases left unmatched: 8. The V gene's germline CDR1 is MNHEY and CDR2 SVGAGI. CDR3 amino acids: CASSHRDRAAQHF. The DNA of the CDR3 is TGTGCCAGCAGCCATAGGGACAGGGCGGCCCAGCATTTT.